A selection of T cell receptor beta chains follows, all from one sample in a study of response to subunit inactivated influenza vaccine. In TCRdb, the RT-PCR reads were re-called with MiXCR into one record per CDR3 protein. The sample yields hundreds of thousands of distinct CDR3 sequences, about 25% seen once. The material was CD4+ T cells sorted from PBMCs, obtained 5 days after vaccination. All receptors derive from a man in his fifties who received an inactivated influenza vaccine. CDR3s include the opening cysteine and the closing phenylalanine or tryptophan. Fields, in order: CDR3 protein, CDR3 DNA, clone size, V gene, D gene, J gene. D genes are given only for firm matches. Clone size appears in some rows only: once, few, many, or a class for an expanded clone.

CASSSGSLNTEAFF | TGTGCCAGCAGTTCAGGGTCCCTGAACACTGAAGCTTTCTTT | few | TRBV28 | NA | TRBJ1-1
CASSLVRTGEEAFF | TGTGCCAGCAGCTTAGTGAGGACAGGGGAAGAAGCTTTCTTT | few | TRBV7-2 | TRBD1 | TRBJ1-1
CATSRGEGAFF | TGTGCCACCAGCAGAGGAGAGGGGGCTTTCTTT | NA | TRBV15 | NA | TRBJ1-1
CASSQAETPETQYF | TGCGCCAGCAGCCAAGCTGAGACTCCGGAGACCCAGTACTTC | NA | TRBV4-3 | NA | TRBJ2-5
CATSSETDRPQHF | TGTGCCACCAGCAGTGAGACCGACCGGCCCCAGCATTTT | NA | TRBV15 | NA | TRBJ1-5
CASSPTRTGMYGELFF | TGTGCCAGCAGTCCTACCCGGACAGGGATGTACGGGGAGCTGTTTTTT | NA | TRBV28 | TRBD1 | TRBJ2-2
CASSSGQDTDTQYF | TGCGCCAGCAGCTCCGGACAGGACACAGATACGCAGTATTTT | few | TRBV5-1 | TRBD1 | TRBJ2-3
CASSLRDTRSGELFF | TGTGCCAGCAGCCTCCGGGACACTCGTTCCGGGGAGCTGTTTTTT | NA | TRBV7-9 | NA | TRBJ2-2
CASSSLWAGTNSPLHF | TGTGCCAGCAGTTCACTTTGGGCAGGAACCAATTCACCCCTCCACTTT | few | TRBV28 | NA | TRBJ1-6
CASNEDIPNEQFF | TGTGCCAGCAACGAGGACATCCCCAATGAGCAGTTCTTC | many | TRBV6-6 | NA | TRBJ2-1
CASSLGWTDAFEQYF | TGCGCCAGCAGCTTGGGTTGGACTGATGCCTTCGAGCAGTACTTC | few | TRBV5-1 | NA | TRBJ2-7
CASSLSGTSQETQYF | TGCGCCAGCAGCCTTAGCGGGACTTCACAAGAGACCCAGTACTTC | NA | TRBV5-1 | TRBD2 | TRBJ2-5
CASSFRGEVGEQYF | TGTGCCAGCAGTTTTAGGGGGGAGGTTGGCGAGCAGTACTTT | NA | TRBV2 | NA | TRBJ2-7
CASSLVGPSGGNEQFF | TGTGCCAGCAGCTTAGTAGGGCCTAGCGGGGGCAATGAGCAGTTCTTC | few | TRBV7-2 | TRBD2 | TRBJ2-1
CSARDILAVGETQYF | TGCAGTGCTAGAGATATCTTAGCAGTCGGGGAGACCCAGTACTTC | many | TRBV20-1 | NA | TRBJ2-5
CASSFYRGVQETQYF | TGTGCCAGCAGTTTCTACAGGGGCGTCCAAGAGACCCAGTACTTC | few | TRBV12-3/TRBV12-4 | TRBD1 | TRBJ2-5
CSVEVSTVQYF | TGCAGCGTTGAAGTGTCGACTGTGCAGTACTTC | NA | TRBV29-1 | NA | TRBJ2-7
CASSFGGITGELFF | TGTGCCAGCAGCTTTGGAGGGATCACCGGGGAGCTGTTTTTT | few | TRBV11-2 | NA | TRBJ2-2
CAIRGPGDLFF | TGTGCCATCCGGGGGCCCGGGGATCTGTTTTTT | NA | TRBV10-3 | NA | TRBJ2-2
CASSFGSYYEQYF | TGTGCCAGCAGCTTTGGCAGCTACTACGAGCAGTACTTC | NA | TRBV7-2 | NA | TRBJ2-7
CATSRTGRGQYF | TGTGCCACCAGCAGGACGGGCCGGGGGCAGTATTTT | NA | TRBV15 | NA | TRBJ2-3
CASGQGNYGYTF | TGCGCCAGCGGACAGGGTAACTATGGCTACACCTTC | NA | TRBV10-2 | TRBD1 | TRBJ1-2
CASSSSGRAIEQFF | TGTGCCAGCAGCTCCAGCGGGAGGGCCATTGAGCAGTTCTTC | many | TRBV7-3 | TRBD2 | TRBJ2-1
CASSRQHGNGELFF | TGTGCCAGCAGCCGCCAGCATGGCAACGGGGAGCTGTTTTTT | few | TRBV3-1 | NA | TRBJ2-2
CATSRGTAGTGELFF | TGTGCCACCAGCAGAGGTACAGCGGGAACCGGGGAGCTGTTTTTT | NA | TRBV15 | TRBD2 | TRBJ2-2
CASSSRGSTGELFF | TGTGCCAGCAGCTCAAGGGGCAGCACCGGGGAGCTGTTTTTT | few | TRBV7-2 | NA | TRBJ2-2
CASTYRRSNEQFF | TGTGCCAGCACTTACCGACGATCGAATGAGCAGTTCTTC | few | TRBV6-2/TRBV6-3 | NA | TRBJ2-1
CASSQIDRGRDIQYF | TGTGCCAGCAGCCAGATCGACAGGGGGCGAGACATTCAGTACTTC | NA | TRBV7-2 | TRBD1 | TRBJ2-4
CASSLVRGNEQFF | TGTGCCAGCAGCTTAGTTAGGGGGAATGAGCAGTTCTTC | NA | TRBV7-2 | NA | TRBJ2-1
CASSYVLAGGNTDTQYF | TGTGCCAGCAGTTACGTACTAGCGGGGGGGAACACAGATACGCAGTATTTT | NA | TRBV6-2/TRBV6-3 | TRBD2 | TRBJ2-3
CASSQDHQTELYEQYF | TGCGCCAGCAGCCAAGATCACCAGACGGAGCTTTACGAGCAGTACTTC | NA | TRBV4-3 | NA | TRBJ2-7
CSAQGQGRFLGQPQHF | TGCAGTGCTCAGGGACAGGGTCGTTTCTTGGGTCAGCCCCAGCATTTT | NA | TRBV20-1 | TRBD1 | TRBJ1-5
CASSLGRDREQFF | TGTGCCAGCAGCTTAGGACGGGACAGGGAGCAGTTCTTC | NA | TRBV7-8 | TRBD1 | TRBJ2-1
CSVRDSRQETQYF | TGCAGCGTGAGGGACAGCAGGCAAGAGACCCAGTACTTC | NA | TRBV29-1 | TRBD1 | TRBJ2-5
CASSPTYRVAGNTIYF | TGTGCCAGCAGTCCGACATACAGGGTTGCTGGAAACACCATATATTTT | NA | TRBV6-1 | NA | TRBJ1-3
CASSNRDGNQPQHF | TGTGCCAGCAGTAACCGGGACGGTAATCAGCCCCAGCATTTT | few | TRBV12-3/TRBV12-4 | NA | TRBJ1-5
CASSSRAGGSGNEQFF | TGTGCCAGCAGCTCCCGGGCGGGTGGATCAGGCAATGAGCAGTTCTTC | NA | TRBV12-3/TRBV12-4 | NA | TRBJ2-1
CSARSDRGSTDTQYF | TGCAGTGCTAGGTCCGACAGGGGGAGCACAGATACGCAGTATTTT | few | TRBV20-1 | TRBD1 | TRBJ2-3
CASSVRQGPDTQYF | TGTGCCAGCAGCGTTCGACAGGGACCAGATACGCAGTATTTT | few | TRBV9 | TRBD1 | TRBJ2-3
CASSWGPVTENEKLFF | TGTGCCAGCAGCTGGGGACCGGTGACAGAGAATGAAAAACTGTTTTTT | NA | TRBV5-6 | NA | TRBJ1-4
CASRVLSNTGELFF | TGCGCCAGCAGGGTTCTATCGAACACCGGGGAGCTGTTTTTT | few | TRBV5-1 | NA | TRBJ2-2
CASSIARPSGGADTQYF | TGTGCCAGTAGTATAGCCAGGCCTAGCGGGGGGGCAGATACGCAGTATTTT | NA | TRBV19 | TRBD2 | TRBJ2-3
CASSSFTDTQYF | TGTGCCAGCTCTTCTTTCACAGATACGCAGTATTTT | NA | TRBV7-8 | NA | TRBJ2-3
CASSQEGFRGEQYF | TGCGCCAGCAGCCAAGAAGGTTTCAGGGGCGAGCAGTACTTC | few | TRBV4-3 | NA | TRBJ2-7
CSAGGHLNTEAFF | TGCAGTGCTGGAGGACACTTGAACACTGAAGCTTTCTTT | NA | TRBV20-1 | NA | TRBJ1-1
CASSGLAGVGQETQYF | TGTGCCAGCAGCGGACTAGCGGGAGTTGGGCAAGAGACCCAGTACTTC | NA | TRBV7-9 | TRBD2 | TRBJ2-5
CASSRILSAPGANVLTF | TGTGCCAGCAGCCGAATTCTTTCCGCCCCTGGGGCCAACGTCCTGACTTTC | NA | TRBV3-1 | NA | TRBJ2-6